This TCR beta chain stems from a study of T cells in Graves' hyperthyroidism and ophthalmopathy (dated by TCRdb to about 2019). A note on the overall study: To identify TCR V-J signatures that set the groups apart, the researchers used a discovery cohort of 90 to 100 patients, made up of approximately 43 with Graves' ophthalmopathy and about 60 with stable Graves' hyperthyroidism. Prospective prediction of ophthalmopathy was tested in an independent validation cohort consisting of 18 to 20 hyperthyroidism patients and about 17 patients who later progressed to ophthalmopathy. For training and testing, the 110 or so patients in the discovery cohort were randomly divided in a 7:3 ratio. In addition, the study compared T-cell repertoires in thyroid tissue and in blood from six Graves' hyperthyroidism patients. Once sampling was done, hyperthyroidism patients were given methimazole at a starting dose of 30 mg daily, whereas ophthalmopathy patients were given high-dose intravenous methylprednisolone. The paper describes TCR Vbeta CDR3 sequencing of around 130 peripheral blood samples, made up of 43 ophthalmopathy patients, 70 to 75 hyperthyroidism patients and 17 progressor patients.

The study at large found these results: In validation, the model predicted progression to ophthalmopathy a median of roughly 6.1 months before onset, with about 71% sensitivity and around 76% specificity. Most expanded thyroid clonotypes (frequency above 0.001) were also detected in blood, a finding suggesting that blood repertoires may reflect thyroid immune responses. Sample size was not statistically predetermined, and blinding of investigators to group allocation was not performed. Ophthalmopathy was separated from stable hyperthyroidism by a 13 V-J signature model, with approximately 89% sensitivity and just over 81% specificity obtained in cross-validation and 80%/75% obtained in testing.

Including cysteine and phenylalanine, the CDR3 has 14 amino acids. Just CDR3 DNA is preserved here, 42 bases in frame from base 1. The junction shows trimming of 1 base on V and 4 bases on J, plus 11 bases between the germline ends. CDR1 SGHRS and CDR2 YFSETQ are derived from the germline V gene. This clonotype was picked up many times. Its antigen remains undetermined. Nothing much larger sits one base from this clone, and base qualities are not available. Patients with uncontrolled infections, other autoimmune diseases, pregnancy or lactation were excluded. Diagnoses were based on clinical symptoms, serum thyroxine and TRAb, thyroid ultrasound and orbital computed tomography. Total RNA was extracted using Trizol reagent, and RNA quality was assessed on an Agilent 2100 Bioanalyzer. TCR beta CDR3 regions were amplified from RNA transcripts. The first round of RT-PCR for the TCR CDR3 was performed with the HTBI primer set and the Qiagen OneStep RT-PCR kit. Libraries were constructed in a second round of multiplex PCR, after which size selection and purification were carried out. Sequencing of the libraries was done on an Illumina HiSeq2000 using paired-end 100 bp reads. Under the source paper's analysis protocol: SOAPnuke was used to process the raw data, with reads discarded if the reads contained adapters or uncalled bases, had a mean Phred below 15, or lacked an exact constant-primer or identifier match. High-quality paired reads were merged with COPE v1.2.5, and unique nucleotide sequences were defined as clonotypes. Clonotypes were aligned to IMGT TRBV, TRBD and TRBJ reference segments using MiTCR v1.1. The analysis included only V-J combinations with a frequency above 0.0001, which together covered roughly 99% of the repertoires. A TCS score was defined as the ratio between F50 (clonal expansion) and ExV (chaos), using BLOSUM62-based TCRdist between CDR3 peptides within each V-J. Welch's t-statistics and random forest reduced fewer than 550 V-J features to around 14, which were used in a naive Bayes classifier (R e1071). Thyroid-blood repertoire similarity was quantified with the Morisita-Horn index. TCRdb reprocessed the public reads (quality trimming at Q25 with fastp, clone calling with MiXCR) and kept in-frame beta chains. Identical CDR3 protein sequences are pooled into one entry, listed with their most common genes and DNA. The V and J calls come from TCRdb's annotation, not from the publication. This sample holds 650,000 to 800,000 distinct CDR3 sequences; 45% were observed only once. The ten largest clonotypes hold less than 9% of the sample.

The rearrangement combines TRBV5-1 with TRBJ1-1; the D gene cannot be resolved reliably. Sequencing was performed on peripheral blood or thyroid tissue (not recorded which). This clonotype originated in an adult man with Graves' disease, either hyperthyroidism or ophthalmopathy (not recorded which). The CDR3 reads CASSLRVKGTEAFF. Here is the DNA: TGCGCCAGCAGCTTGAGGGTAAAGGGCACTGAAGCTTTCTTT.